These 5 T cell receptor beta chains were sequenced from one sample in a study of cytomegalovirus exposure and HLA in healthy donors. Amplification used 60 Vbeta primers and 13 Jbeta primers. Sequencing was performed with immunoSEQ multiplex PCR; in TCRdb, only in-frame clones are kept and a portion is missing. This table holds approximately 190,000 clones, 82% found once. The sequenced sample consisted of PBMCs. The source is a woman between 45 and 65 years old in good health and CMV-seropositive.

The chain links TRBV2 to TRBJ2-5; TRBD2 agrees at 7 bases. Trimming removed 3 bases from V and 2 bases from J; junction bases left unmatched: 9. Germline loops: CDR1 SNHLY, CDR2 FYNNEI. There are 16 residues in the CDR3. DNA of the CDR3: TGTGCCAGCAGTGAGTCGTGGGGGAGGGCGCAAGAGACCCAGTACTTC. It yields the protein CASSESWGRAQETQYF.

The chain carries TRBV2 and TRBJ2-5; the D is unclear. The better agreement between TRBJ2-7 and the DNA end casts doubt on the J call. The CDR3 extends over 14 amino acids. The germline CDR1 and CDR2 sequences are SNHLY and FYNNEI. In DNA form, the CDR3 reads TGTGCCAGCAGAAATTCCAGGAACTCCTACGAGCAGTACTTC. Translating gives CASRNSRNSYEQYF.

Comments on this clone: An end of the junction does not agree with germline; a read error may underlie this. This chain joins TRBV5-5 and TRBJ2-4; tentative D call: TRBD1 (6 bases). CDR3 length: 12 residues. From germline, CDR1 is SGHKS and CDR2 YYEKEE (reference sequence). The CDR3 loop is CASSPDSNSQYF. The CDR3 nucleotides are TGTGCCAGCAGCCCGGACAGCAACAGTCAGTACTTC.

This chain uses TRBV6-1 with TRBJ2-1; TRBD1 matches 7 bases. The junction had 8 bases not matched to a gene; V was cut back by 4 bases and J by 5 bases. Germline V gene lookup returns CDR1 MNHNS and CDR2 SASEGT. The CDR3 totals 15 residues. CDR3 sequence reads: CASSARQGENNEQFF. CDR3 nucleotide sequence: TGTGCCAGCAGTGCGAGGCAGGGGGAGAACAATGAGCAGTTCTTC.

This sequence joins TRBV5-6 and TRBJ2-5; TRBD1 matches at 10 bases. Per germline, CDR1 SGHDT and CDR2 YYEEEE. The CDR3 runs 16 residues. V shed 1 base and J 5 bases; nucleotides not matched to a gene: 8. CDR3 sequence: CASSLSRDRGRETQYF. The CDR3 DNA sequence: TGTGCCAGCAGCTTGTCCCGGGACAGGGGCAGGGAGACCCAGTACTTC.